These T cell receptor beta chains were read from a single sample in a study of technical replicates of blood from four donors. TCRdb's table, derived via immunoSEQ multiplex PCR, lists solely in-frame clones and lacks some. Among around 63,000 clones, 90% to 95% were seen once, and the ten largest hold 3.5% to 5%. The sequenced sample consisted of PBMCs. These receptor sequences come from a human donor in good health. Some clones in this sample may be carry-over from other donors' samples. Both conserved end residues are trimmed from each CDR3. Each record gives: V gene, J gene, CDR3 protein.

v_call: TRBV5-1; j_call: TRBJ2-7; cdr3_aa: ASSLGDRGVFYEQY
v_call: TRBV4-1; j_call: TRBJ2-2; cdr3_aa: ASSQGVDYPGELF
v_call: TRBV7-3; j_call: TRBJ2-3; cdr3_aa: ASSSSSGSNTDTQY
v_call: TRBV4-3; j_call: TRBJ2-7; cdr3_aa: ASSQASGSGYEQY
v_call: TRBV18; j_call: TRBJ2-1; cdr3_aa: ASSMRLAGENEQF
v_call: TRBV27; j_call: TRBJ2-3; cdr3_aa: ASSLLGADTQY
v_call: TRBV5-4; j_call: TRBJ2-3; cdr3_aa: ASSPASGGANTQY
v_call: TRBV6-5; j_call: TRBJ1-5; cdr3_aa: ASSSTRLWPQH
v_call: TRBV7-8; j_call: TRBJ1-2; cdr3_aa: ASSLGSGGNYGYT
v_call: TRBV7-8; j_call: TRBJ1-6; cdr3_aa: ASSRGLEDSPLH
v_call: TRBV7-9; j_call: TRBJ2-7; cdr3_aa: ASSPGTGGEQY
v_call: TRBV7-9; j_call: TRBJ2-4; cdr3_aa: ASSGGASGAKNIQY
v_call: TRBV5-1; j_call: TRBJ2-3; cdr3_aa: ASSRDRVADTQY
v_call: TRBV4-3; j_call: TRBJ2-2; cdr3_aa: ASSQDPGPPGELF
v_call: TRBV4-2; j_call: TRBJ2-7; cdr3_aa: ASSQDRLLNEQY
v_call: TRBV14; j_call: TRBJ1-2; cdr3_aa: ASSQGDRGGYT
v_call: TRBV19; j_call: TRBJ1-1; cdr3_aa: ASSISAEAF
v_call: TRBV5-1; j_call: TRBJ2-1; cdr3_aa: ASFFVSGSSYNEQF
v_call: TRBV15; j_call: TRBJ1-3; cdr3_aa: ATSRDTDSSGNTIY
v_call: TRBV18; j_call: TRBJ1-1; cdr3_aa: ASSPVGSEAF
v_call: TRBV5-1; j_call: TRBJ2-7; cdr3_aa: ASRRQGDPKYEQY